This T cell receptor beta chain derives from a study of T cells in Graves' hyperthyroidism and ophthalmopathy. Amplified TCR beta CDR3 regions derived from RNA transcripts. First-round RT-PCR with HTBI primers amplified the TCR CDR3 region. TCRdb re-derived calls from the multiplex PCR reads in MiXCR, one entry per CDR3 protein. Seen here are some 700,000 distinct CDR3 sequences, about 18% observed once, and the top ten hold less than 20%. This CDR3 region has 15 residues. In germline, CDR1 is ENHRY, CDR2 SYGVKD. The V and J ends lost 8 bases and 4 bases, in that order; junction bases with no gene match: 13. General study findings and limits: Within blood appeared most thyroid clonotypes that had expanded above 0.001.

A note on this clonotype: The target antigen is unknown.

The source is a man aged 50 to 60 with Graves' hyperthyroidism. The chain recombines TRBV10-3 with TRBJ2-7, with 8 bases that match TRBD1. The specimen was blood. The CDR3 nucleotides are TGTGCCATCCGGTCGGAACAGGGGGACTGGTACGAGCAGTACTTC. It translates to CAIRSEQGDWYEQYF.